These 27 T cell receptor beta chains share one sample of origin, sequenced in a study of blood T cells in healthy people across ages (dated by TCRdb to the mid-2010s). Library method: 5' RACE. Sequencing was carried out with an Illumina HiSeq 2500. The second PCR ran for about 6 to 12 cycles and used a J-beta primer mix along with a sample-barcoded 5' primer. The public reads were reanalyzed by TCRdb: fastp trimming at Q25, MiXCR alignment, in-frame beta chains only. Rows merge per CDR3 protein into single entries with the most common DNA and genes. The sample table shows a few hundred thousand distinct CDR3 sequences, and roughly half are seen once. 45% to 65% of the sample is in the top ten clones. Material for sequencing was blood. These receptors were collected from a man in his 60s in good health.

A few counts support this clonotype. The V gene is TRBV20-1, the J gene TRBJ2-3; 7 nucleotides match TRBD1. With V trimmed by 6 bases and J by 1 base, 7 bases remained unmatched. Germline V gene sequence: CDR1 DFQATT, CDR2 SNEGSKA (reference sequence). The CDR3 runs 14 residues. CDR3 protein: CSAPRQGGTDTQYF. Here the CDR3 DNA reads TGCAGTGCCCCCCGACAGGGAGGCACAGATACGCAGTATTTT.

The chain uses TRBV20-1 and TRBJ2-1; D is undetermined. Trimming took 3 bases from V and 7 from J, leaving 4 bases between them. Germline CDR1 reads DFQATT; CDR2 reads SNEGSKA (reference sequence). The CDR3 totals 10 residues. In DNA, the CDR3 is TGCAGTGCTAGTAAAAATGAGCAGTTCTTC. Amino acid sequence: CSASKNEQFF.

This clonotype appeared a few times. This rearrangement joins TRBV7-2 to TRBJ2-3; 13 nucleotides agree with TRBD2. The V and J ends lost 5 bases and 0 bases, in that order; junction bases with no gene match: 8. This CDR3 is 18 amino acids long. Germline V gives CDR1 SGHTA, CDR2 FQGNSA. DNA of the CDR3: TGTGCCAGCAGCCGACTAGCGGGGGGAATCCGCAGCACAGATACGCAGTATTTT. Translation gives CASSRLAGGIRSTDTQYF.

Turning to this clonotype: A much larger clone sits a single nucleotide away, making a read error possible. The V and J genes are TRBV28 and TRBJ2-3; D remains ambiguous. Trimming stripped 8 bases from V and 1 base from J, with 16 bases between. The CDR3 is 15 residues long. Germline loops: CDR1 MDHEN, CDR2 SYDVKM. The CDR3 sequence: CASSNAHPGTDTQYF. The DNA of the CDR3 is TGTGCCAGCTCGAACGCTCACCCTGGCACAGATACGCAGTATTTT.

Notes on this clonotype: A read error may explain this, as a much larger clone is one base away. This chain links TRBV7-9 with TRBJ2-2; unclear D gene. The CDR3 totals 15 residues. Germline-derived CDR1 and CDR2 are SEHNR and FQNEAQ (reference sequence). CDR3 bases: TGTGCCAGCAGCTTCTCTAGTGGGAACACCGAGGAGCTGTTTTTT. Amino acids: CASSFSSGNTEELFF.

This chain links TRBV21-1 with TRBJ2-7; no check of the table's D call, TRBD1, against the DNA was made. TRBV21-1 is annotated as a pseudogene. The CDR3 runs to 17 residues. CDR3 sequence: CASSTQQGTDDPYEQYF. DNA of the CDR3: TGTGCTAGCAGCACACAACAGGGAACGGACGATCCCTACGAGCAGTACTTC.

V gene TRBV29-1 combines with J gene TRBJ2-3, with D possibly TRBD2 on 6 matching bases. There are 16 residues in the CDR3. Germline CDR1 and CDR2: SQVTM and ANQGSEA. The V gene lost 3 bases and the J gene lost 0 bases, with 16 bases spanning the gap. In DNA, the CDR3 is TGCAGCGTTGAGATGACACTCGGGACTAGCACAGATACGCAGTATTTT. It encodes CSVEMTLGTSTDTQYF.

The rearrangement uses TRBV5-1 and TRBJ2-5, with D tentatively TRBD1 (5 bases). Trimming pared 0 bases from V and 2 bases from J, leaving 11 bases between. CDR1 and CDR2 from the germline V gene are SGHRS and YFSETQ. The CDR3 consists of 15 residues. The CDR3 DNA is TGCGCCAGCAGCTTGGCTGGGGCAGATCAAGAGACCCAGTACTTC. Protein: CASSLAGADQETQYF.

This clonotype appeared a single time. The chain uses TRBV12-3 or TRBV12-4 and TRBJ2-7, with D hard to call. The CDR3 totals 15 residues. V dropped 2 bases and J dropped 2 bases, with 13 bases sitting between them. The CDR3 nucleotides read TGTGCCAGCAGTTTAAGCCCAGTGACGACCTACGAGCAGTACTTC. It encodes CASSLSPVTTYEQYF.

The gene calls are TRBV20-1 and TRBJ1-4; D uncertain. Trimming removed 5 bases at V and 3 bases at J, with 10 bases between. This CDR3 has 13 amino acids. Germline V CDR1 and CDR2: DFQATT, SNEGSKA (reference sequence). The chain's CDR3 is CSASVRPNEKLFF. Written as DNA, the CDR3 is TGCAGTGCTTCCGTAAGGCCTAATGAAAAACTGTTTTTT.

This clonotype was seen a handful of times. CDR3: CASSQERQAEQYF. The CDR3 region has the DNA TGCGCCAGCAGCCAAGAACGACAGGCCGAGCAGTACTTC. The chain joins TRBV4-3 to TRBJ2-7, with D possibly TRBD1 on 6 matching bases. The CDR3 loop spans 13 amino acids. Germline CDR1 LGHNA, CDR2 YSLEER. The V end lost 0 bases, the J end lost 6 bases, and 9 bases lay between the germline ends.

The table lists this clonotype with a few counts. This chain links TRBV7-2 with TRBJ1-4; tentatively, D is TRBD1 (5 bases). The V end lost 0 bases, the J end lost 3 bases, and 11 bases lay between the germline ends. CDR3 length: 16 amino acids. CDR1 SGHTA and CDR2 FQGNSA come from the germline V gene. DNA of the CDR3: TGTGCCAGCAGCTTAGCGGGAGGGGCGGCTAATGAAAAACTGTTTTTT. Amino acids: CASSLAGGAANEKLFF.

This clonotype was counted only a few times. This CDR3 is CASSSQGGLGNEQFF. The CDR3 bases are TGTGCCAGCAGCTCACAGGGGGGACTAGGCAATGAGCAGTTCTTC. The J gene is TRBJ2-1, the V gene TRBV7-2; D is tentatively TRBD1 or TRBD2 (8 bases each). Deletions cut 4 bases from V and 6 bases from J, with 16 bases between. The CDR3 is 15 residues long. CDR1 is SGHTA and CDR2 is FQGNSA in the germline V gene. The full variable domain, completed using reference TRBV7-2 and TRBJ2-1, is GAGVSQSPSNKVTEKGKDVELRCDPISGHTALYWYRQSLGQGLEFLIYFQGNSAPDKSGLPSDRFSAERTGGSVSTLTIQRTQQEDSAVYLCASSSQGGLGNEQFFGPGTRLTVL.

This clonotype was detected only a few times. CDR3: CSVGQGTSTDTQYF. For the CDR3, the DNA is TGCAGCGTAGGACAGGGGACTAGCACAGATACGCAGTATTTT. The V and J genes are TRBV29-1 and TRBJ2-3; 9 bases are a match to TRBD1. V lost 6 bases, J lost 0 bases, and 4 bases stayed unmatched. This CDR3 spans 14 amino acids. Per germline, CDR1 SQVTM and CDR2 ANQGSEA.

The chain uses TRBV29-1 and TRBJ2-5; no reliable D call. Trimming cost V 6 bases and J 11 bases, with 25 bases left between them. Germline V CDR1 and CDR2: SQVTM, ANQGSEA. The CDR3 extends over 14 amino acids. The CDR3 DNA sequence: TGCAGCGTCCCCATTGCTATTGTAAATGGTGAGCAGTACTTC. Translated: CSVPIAIVNGEQYF.

This chain connects TRBV25-1 to TRBJ1-6, with D unclear. The V gene lost 4 bases and the J gene lost 5 bases, with 12 bases spanning the gap. CDR1 is MGHDK, CDR2 SYGVNS, per germline. The CDR3 spans 15 residues. This CDR3 reads CASSARGSNNSPLHF. Here the CDR3 DNA reads TGTGCCAGCAGTGCCCGAGGGTCCAATAATTCACCCCTCCACTTT.

The V call is TRBV12-3 or TRBV12-4, the J call TRBJ2-1, with TRBD2 identical over 10 bases. The CDR3 has 15 amino acids. With V trimmed by 4 bases and J by 9 bases, 9 bases remained unmatched. The CDR3 loop is CASSSTSGALIEQFF. DNA of the CDR3: TGTGCCAGCAGTTCTACTAGCGGGGCCCTCATTGAGCAGTTCTTC.

The V gene is TRBV29-1, the J gene TRBJ1-6; no clear D gene. The ends were cut back, 4 bases at V and 0 bases at J, with 19 bases in the middle. This CDR3 has 18 residues. Germline CDR1 reads SQVTM; CDR2 reads ANQGSEA. The CDR3 protein is CSVASWSSVSSYNSPLHF. CDR3 nucleotide sequence: TGCAGCGTTGCCTCCTGGAGTTCCGTGAGCTCCTATAATTCACCCCTCCACTTT.

The V and J genes are TRBV6-2 or TRBV6-3 and TRBJ1-2; no firm D call. V was trimmed by 7 bases and J by 8 bases, leaving 17 bases between them. Germline assignment: CDR1 MNHEY and CDR2 SVGEGT. This CDR3 has 13 residues. CDR3 DNA sequence: TGTGCCAGCAACCCGGACGGCCGTAGAGGCTACACCTTC. Translating gives CASNPDGRRGYTF.

Concerning this clonotype itself: The junction and the germline gene differ at one end; a read error may be behind it. The chain employs TRBV6-2 or TRBV6-3 and TRBJ2-1; D is perhaps TRBD1 (5 bases). The V gene's germline CDR1 is MNHEY and CDR2 SVGEGT. The length of the CDR3 is 14 residues. The CDR3 DNA reads TGTGCCAGCATTTACAGGCAGACGTACAATGAGCAGTTCTTC. Translated: CASIYRQTYNEQFF.

A single count supports this clonotype. V usage is TRBV10-3 and J usage is TRBJ2-3, with D maybe TRBD2 (7 bases). Germline CDR1 is ENHRY and CDR2 is SYGVKD. V dropped 7 bases and J dropped 4 bases, with 18 bases sitting between them. The CDR3 consists of 15 residues. CDR3 DNA: TGTGCCATCAACGCAGGGGCGGGGGCGTCAGATACGCAGTATTTT. This gives the protein CAINAGAGASDTQYF.

This chain links TRBV9 with TRBJ2-3; TRBD2 matches at 8 bases. Germline V lookup: CDR1 SGDLS, CDR2 YYNGEE. The CDR3 covers 16 residues. J lost 1 base, V lost 2 bases, and 6 bases had no gene match. The CDR3 sequence is CASSVRPTSGTDTQYF. The CDR3, as DNA: TGTGCCAGCAGCGTTCGCCCGACTAGCGGCACAGATACGCAGTATTTT.

The chain recombines TRBV29-1 with TRBJ1-2, with 9 bases fitting TRBD1. This CDR3 region has 12 residues. J was trimmed by 7 bases and V by 7 bases; bases with no gene match: 7. The germline CDR1 and CDR2 sequences are SQVTM and ANQGSEA. CDR3 residues: CSAGRQGVGYTF. CDR3 nucleotide sequence: TGCAGCGCCGGACGACAGGGGGTTGGCTACACCTTC.

This clonotype was counted a few times. The chain uses TRBV25-1 and TRBJ2-3, with TRBD1 matching over 10 bases. J lost 7 bases, V lost 4 bases, and 8 bases had no gene match. Per germline, CDR1 MGHDK and CDR2 SYGVNS. CDR3 length: 15 amino acids. CDR3 bases: TGTGCCAGCAGTGCACCGGGACAGGGGTGGAATACGCAGTATTTT. It yields the protein CASSAPGQGWNTQYF. The full variable domain, rest sourced from reference TRBV25-1 and TRBJ2-3, is EADIYQTPRYLVIGTGKKITLECSQTMGHDKMYWYQQDPGMELHLIHYSYGVNSTEKGDLSSESTVSRIRTEHFPLTLESARPSHTSQYLCASSAPGQGWNTQYFGPGTRLTVL.

This clonotype was picked up a small number of times. The V and J genes are TRBV12-3 or TRBV12-4 and TRBJ1-5; D ambiguous. This CDR3 is built from 12 residues. V was pared by 6 bases and J by 9 bases, with 12 bases between. The CDR3 nucleotides read TGTGCCAGCAGCCGACCAATCGGGCCCCAGCATTTT. The encoded protein is CASSRPIGPQHF.

This clonotype turned up a few times. The CDR3 spells CASSLDGQGSYGYTF. Written as DNA, the CDR3 is TGCGCCAGCAGCTTGGACGGGCAGGGAAGCTATGGCTACACCTTC. V gene TRBV5-1 combines with J gene TRBJ1-2; TRBD1 might be the D (5 bases). Trimming took off 0 bases at V and 4 bases at J, with 13 bases between the two ends. The CDR3 covers 15 residues. Germline lookup yields CDR1 SGHRS and CDR2 YFSETQ.

About this clonotype: Mismatch with germline at one junction end may stem from a read error. The genes are TRBV4-3 and TRBJ2-5; TRBD2 aligns across 14 bases. Germline V lookup: CDR1 LGHNA, CDR2 YSLEER. The CDR3 has 18 residues. The CDR3 sequence: CASSQGLAGAQTQETQYF. The CDR3 bases are TGCGCTAGCAGCCAGGGACTAGCGGGGGCCCAAACGCAAGAGACCCAGTACTTC.